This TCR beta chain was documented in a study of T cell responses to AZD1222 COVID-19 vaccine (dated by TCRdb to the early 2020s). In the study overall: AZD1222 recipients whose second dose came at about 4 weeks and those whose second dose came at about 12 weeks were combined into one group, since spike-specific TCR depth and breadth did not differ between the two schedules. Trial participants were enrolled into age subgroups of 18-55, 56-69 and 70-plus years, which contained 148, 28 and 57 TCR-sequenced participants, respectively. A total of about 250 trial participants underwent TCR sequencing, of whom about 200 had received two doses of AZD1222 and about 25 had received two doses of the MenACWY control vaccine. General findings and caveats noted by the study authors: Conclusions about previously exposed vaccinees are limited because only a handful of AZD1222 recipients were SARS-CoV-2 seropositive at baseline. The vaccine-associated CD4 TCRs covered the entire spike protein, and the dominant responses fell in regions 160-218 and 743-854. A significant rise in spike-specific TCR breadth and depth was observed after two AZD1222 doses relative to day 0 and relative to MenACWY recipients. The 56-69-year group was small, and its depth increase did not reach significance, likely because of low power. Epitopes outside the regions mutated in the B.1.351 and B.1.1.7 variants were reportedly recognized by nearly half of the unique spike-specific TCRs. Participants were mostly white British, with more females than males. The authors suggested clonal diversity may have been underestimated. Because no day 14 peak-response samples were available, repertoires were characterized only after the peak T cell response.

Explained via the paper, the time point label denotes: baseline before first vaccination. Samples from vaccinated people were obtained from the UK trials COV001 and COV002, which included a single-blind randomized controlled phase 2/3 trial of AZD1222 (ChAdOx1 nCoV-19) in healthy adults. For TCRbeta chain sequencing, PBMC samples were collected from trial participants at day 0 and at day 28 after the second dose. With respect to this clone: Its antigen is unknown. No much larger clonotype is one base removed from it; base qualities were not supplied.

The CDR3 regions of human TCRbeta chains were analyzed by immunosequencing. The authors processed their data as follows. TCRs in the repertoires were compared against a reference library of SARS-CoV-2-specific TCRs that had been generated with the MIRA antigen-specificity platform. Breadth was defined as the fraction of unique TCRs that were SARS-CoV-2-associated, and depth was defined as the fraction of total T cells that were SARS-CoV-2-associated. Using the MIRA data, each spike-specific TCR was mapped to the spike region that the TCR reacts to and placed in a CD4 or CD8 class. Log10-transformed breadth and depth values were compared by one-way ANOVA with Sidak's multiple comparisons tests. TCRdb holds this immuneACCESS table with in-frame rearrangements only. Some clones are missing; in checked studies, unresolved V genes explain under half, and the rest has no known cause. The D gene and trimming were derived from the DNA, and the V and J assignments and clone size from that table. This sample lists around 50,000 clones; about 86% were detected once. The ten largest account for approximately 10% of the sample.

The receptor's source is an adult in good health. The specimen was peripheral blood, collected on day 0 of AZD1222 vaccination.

The nucleotide sequence is given as TGTGCCAGCAGCTTGCCAGGGAGGACCGGGGAGCTGTTTTTT. This is translated as CASSLPGRTGELFF. The V and J genes are TRBV5-6 and TRBJ2-2; tentative D gene TRBD2, with 6 bases matching. The CDR3, from cysteine to phenylalanine, totals 14 residues. Only CDR3 DNA remains: 42 bases, in frame from the first base. V loses 1 base of germline sequence and J loses 5 bases, and the interval between the two ends is 9 bases. The germline V gene provides CDR1 SGHDT and CDR2 YYEEEE.